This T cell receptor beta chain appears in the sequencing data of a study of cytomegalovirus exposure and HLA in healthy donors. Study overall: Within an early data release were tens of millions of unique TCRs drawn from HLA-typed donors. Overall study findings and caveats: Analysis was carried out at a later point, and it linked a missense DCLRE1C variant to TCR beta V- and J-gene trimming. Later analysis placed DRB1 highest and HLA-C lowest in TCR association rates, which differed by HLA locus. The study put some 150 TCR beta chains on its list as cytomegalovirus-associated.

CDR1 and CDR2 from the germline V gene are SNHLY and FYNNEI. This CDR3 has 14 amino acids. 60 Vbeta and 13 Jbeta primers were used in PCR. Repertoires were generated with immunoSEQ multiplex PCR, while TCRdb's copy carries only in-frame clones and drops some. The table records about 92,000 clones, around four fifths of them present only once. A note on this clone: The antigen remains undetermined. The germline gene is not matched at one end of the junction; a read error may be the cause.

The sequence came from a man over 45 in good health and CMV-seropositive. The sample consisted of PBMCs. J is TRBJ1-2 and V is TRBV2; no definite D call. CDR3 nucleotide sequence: TGTGCCAGCAGTGAAGAGGCTGATAACTATGGCTACCCCTTC. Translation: CASSEEADNYGYPF.